This note documents a single T cell receptor (beta chain) sequence. It has no known antigen specificity. The record has no base qualities; no much larger clone is one base away. The sample is drawn from a study of blood T cell repertoires in COVID-19 (dated by TCRdb to the early 2020s). In terms of the full investigation: The collaborator samples originated in the United States, Italy and Spain and spanned the acute and convalescent phases of COVID-19. The material from the prospective study consisted of cDNA or gDNA derived from T cells, B-cell-depleted T cells, or PBMCs. A freely available public database, intended as a resource for researchers studying the immune response to SARS-CoV-2, is where the repertoires were released. Subjects who had been exposed to COVID-19, were actively infected with it, or had recovered from it provided the deeply sampled blood TCRbeta repertoires that made up the dataset. The samples were drawn from the first 160 participants of the ongoing ImmuneRACE study and from more than 1,000 subjects provided by 6 global collaborators. Where available, HLA class I and class II types were obtained from metadata supplied by the sample provider rather than from assay-based typing. A de-identified subject ID, COVID-19 status, age in years and sex were almost always included in the sample metadata.

The immunoSEQ Assay, a bias-controlled multiplex PCR, was used to amplify TCRbeta CDR3 regions from genomic DNA. Per the original workflow: The number of nucleated cells in each sample was estimated from the amplification of reference gene primers within the assay. To quantify the absolute abundance of each unique TCRbeta CDR3 rearrangement, sequence reads were collapsed and filtered. For each sample, productive Simpson clonality was calculated as the square root of Simpson's diversity index across productive rearrangements. The table was pulled from immuneACCESS by TCRdb, which kept in-frame rearrangements only. Such tables lose some clones; where checked, under half of the loss comes from unresolved V genes, and the rest has no known cause. V, J and clone size were drawn from that table, and D and trimming were deduced from the DNA. The table for this sample lists 200,000 to 300,000 clones; roughly 80% of them were counted only once. Together, the top ten hold more than 8% of the sample.

CDR1 SGHDT and CDR2 YYEEEE are derived from the germline V gene. V is shortened by 0 bases, J by 5 bases, and the region joining them spans 8 bases. The CDR3, from cysteine to phenylalanine, totals 13 residues. The kept DNA is CDR3 alone, 39 bases in frame from the first base. Results the study describes overall, beyond this receptor: The quantity of clinical and demographic metadata differed by source and by participant and was supplied without curation.

Each collaborating institution followed its own protocols to collect whole blood in K2EDTA tubes. For TCRbeta analysis, collaborators shipped samples as frozen whole blood, isolated PBMCs, or DNA extracted from either of those sample types. In this chain, TRBV5-6 is recombined with TRBJ1-2, with the D gene too uncertain to name. The sequence was obtained from a woman older than 75 with acute or convalescent COVID-19. The material sequenced was peripheral blood. The CDR3: CASSLDRKYGYTF. The nucleotides read TGTGCCAGCAGCTTGGACAGAAAGTATGGCTACACCTTC.